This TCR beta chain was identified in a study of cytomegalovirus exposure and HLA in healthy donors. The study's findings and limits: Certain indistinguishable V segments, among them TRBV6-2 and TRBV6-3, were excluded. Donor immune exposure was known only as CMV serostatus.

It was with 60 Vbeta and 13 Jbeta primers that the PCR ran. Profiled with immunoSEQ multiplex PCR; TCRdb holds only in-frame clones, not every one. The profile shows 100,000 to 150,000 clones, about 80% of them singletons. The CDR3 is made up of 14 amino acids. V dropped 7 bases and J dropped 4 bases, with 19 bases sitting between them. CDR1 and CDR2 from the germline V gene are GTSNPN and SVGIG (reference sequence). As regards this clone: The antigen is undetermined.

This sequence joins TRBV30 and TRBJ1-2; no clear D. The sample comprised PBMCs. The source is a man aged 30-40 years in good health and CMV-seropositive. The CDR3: CALAGITTRYGYTF. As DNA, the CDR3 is TGTGCCTTAGCCGGGATTACCACCCGCTATGGCTACACCTTC.